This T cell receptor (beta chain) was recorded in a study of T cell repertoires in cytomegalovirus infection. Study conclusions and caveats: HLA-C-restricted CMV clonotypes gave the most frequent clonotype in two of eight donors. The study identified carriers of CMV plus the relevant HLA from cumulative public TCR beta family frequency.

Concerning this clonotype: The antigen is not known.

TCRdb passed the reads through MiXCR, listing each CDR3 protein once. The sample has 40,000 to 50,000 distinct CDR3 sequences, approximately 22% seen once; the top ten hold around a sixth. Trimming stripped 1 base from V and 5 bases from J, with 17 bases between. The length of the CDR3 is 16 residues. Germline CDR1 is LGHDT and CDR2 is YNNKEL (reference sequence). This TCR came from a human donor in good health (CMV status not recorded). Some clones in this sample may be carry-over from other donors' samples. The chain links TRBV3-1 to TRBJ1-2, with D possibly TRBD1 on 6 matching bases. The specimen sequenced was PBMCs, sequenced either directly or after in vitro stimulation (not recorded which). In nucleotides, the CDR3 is TGTGCCAGCAGCCAAGCACGCACAGGGTTAGTTTATGGCTACACCTTC. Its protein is CASSQARTGLVYGYTF.